This entry concerns a single T cell receptor beta chain. This sample is drawn from a study of T cell changes during pregnancy in multiple sclerosis. The data were produced by immunoSEQ multiplex PCR, yet TCRdb's version contains in-frame clones alone and is incomplete. Among about 59,000 clones listed, roughly 95% were seen once. Material: CD4+ T cells from peripheral blood mononuclear cells, obtained before pregnancy. The receptor was isolated from a female donor with multiple sclerosis, enrolled in a pregnancy study.

The CDR3 protein is CASSFEGRPGAGELFF. DNA of the CDR3: TGTGCCAGCAGTTTTGAAGGGAGGCCGGGCGCCGGGGAGCTGTTTTTT. This chain links TRBV27 with TRBJ2-2; weak D call: TRBD2 (6 bases). The CDR3 is made up of 16 amino acids. CDR1 and CDR2 from the germline V gene are MNHEY and SMNVEV (reference sequence). The V end was cut by 3 bases, the J end by 6 bases, with 17 bases between.